The rows below give T cell receptor beta chains drawn from one sample of a study of T cell responses to AZD1222 COVID-19 vaccine. Repertoires were generated with immunoSEQ multiplex PCR, while TCRdb's copy carries only in-frame clones and drops some. The profile shows over 100,000 clones, just over 90% of them singletons. The sequences come from peripheral blood, collected 28 days after the second AZD1222 dose. These receptors all stem from an adult who received the AZD1222 COVID-19 vaccine. The CDR3 runs from the conserved cysteine through the conserved F or W. The D gene is left open where the match is weak. A row's size may be missing; if present it is once, few, many or a size class.

clone size	V gene	CDR3 length	J gene	D gene	CDR3 protein	CDR3 DNA
NA	TRBV6-2/TRBV6-3	16	TRBJ1-5	NA	CASSYLRGRGNQPQHF	TGTGCCAGCAGTTACCTTCGGGGAAGGGGCAATCAGCCCCAGCATTTT
NA	TRBV11-2	17	TRBJ2-1	NA	CASSERGVRAGYNEQFF	TGTGCCAGCAGCGAGAGAGGGGTCAGGGCCGGCTACAATGAGCAGTTCTTC
NA	TRBV5-1	15	TRBJ2-1	NA	CASSLDLSSYNEQFF	TGCGCCAGCAGCTTAGACCTAAGCTCCTACAATGAGCAGTTCTTC
NA	TRBV6-5	15	TRBJ1-2	TRBD1	CASSKTPGQGYGYTF	TGTGCCAGCAGCAAGACCCCCGGACAGGGGTATGGCTACACCTTC
once	TRBV28	14	TRBJ2-7	NA	CASRRTATSYEQYF	TGTGCCAGCAGGCGGACAGCAACCTCCTACGAGCAGTACTTC
NA	TRBV5-1	12	TRBJ2-1	NA	CASMVQNNEQFF	TGCGCCAGCATGGTTCAAAACAATGAGCAGTTCTTC
NA	TRBV12-3/TRBV12-4	13	TRBJ2-5	NA	CASSLSVQETQYF	TGTGCCAGCAGTTTATCCGTTCAGGAGACCCAGTACTTC
once	TRBV7-9	16	TRBJ2-7	TRBD1	CASSLVSGQGSYEQYF	TGTGCCAGCAGCTTAGTTTCCGGACAGGGGTCCTACGAGCAGTACTTC
NA	TRBV19	14	TRBJ2-1	NA	CASSPQLGAPRQFF	TGTGCCAGTAGTCCACAACTGGGGGCCCCCAGGCAGTTCTTC
NA	TRBV10-3	17	TRBJ1-3	NA	CALRGGTTGSSGNTIYF	TGTGCCCTCCGGGGGGGCACCACAGGAAGCTCTGGAAACACCATATATTTT
NA	TRBV7-9	16	TRBJ1-2	NA	CASSFTGGDGNYGYTF	TGTGCCAGCAGCTTTACGGGGGGTGACGGCAACTATGGCTACACCTTC
NA	TRBV10-3	15	TRBJ2-7	TRBD1	CAISESGQGFYEQYF	TGTGCCATCAGTGAGTCGGGACAGGGTTTCTACGAGCAGTACTTC
NA	TRBV24-1	13	TRBJ2-5	NA	CATSGGGQETQYF	TGTGCCACCAGTGGTGGGGGACAAGAGACCCAGTACTTC
NA	TRBV6-1	16	TRBJ2-1	TRBD2	CASSGTSPRSYNEQFF	TGTGCCAGCAGTGGGACTAGTCCGCGCTCCTACAATGAGCAGTTCTTC
NA	TRBV30	13	TRBJ1-3	NA	CAWSGGLGNTIYF	TGTGCCTGGAGTGGGGGATTGGGAAACACCATATATTTT
NA	TRBV21-1	18	TRBJ2-3	NA	CASSEVTSGRLETDTQYF	TGTGCCAGCAGCGAGGTGACTAGCGGGAGGTTGGAGACAGATACGCAGTATTTT
NA	TRBV5-6	15	TRBJ2-3	NA	CASSLFGSSTDTQYF	TGTGCCAGCAGTTTATTCGGTTCTAGCACAGATACGCAGTATTTT
NA	TRBV4-1	16	TRBJ2-1	TRBD2	CASSQQERETYNEQFF	TGCGCCAGCAGCCAACAGGAGCGGGAGACGTACAATGAGCAGTTCTTC
NA	TRBV5-4	16	TRBJ1-2	NA	CASSLEAEGGAMGYTF	TGTGCCAGCAGCTTGGAGGCGGAGGGGGGAGCTATGGGCTACACCTTC
NA	TRBV2	13	TRBJ1-1	TRBD1	CASYRDRAGEAFF	TGTGCCAGCTATCGAGACAGGGCGGGGGAAGCTTTCTTT
NA	TRBV28	14	TRBJ2-1	NA	CASSFPGGLNEQFF	TGTGCCAGCAGTTTTCCCGGGGGTCTCAATGAGCAGTTCTTC
NA	TRBV7-9	15	TRBJ1-4	NA	CASSLAGRGNEKLFF	TGTGCCAGCAGCTTAGCGGGACGGGGGAATGAAAAACTGTTTTTT
NA	TRBV6-1	13	TRBJ2-7	NA	CASSDGVLYEQYF	TGTGCCAGCAGTGATGGGGTCCTCTACGAGCAGTACTTC
NA	TRBV27	14	TRBJ2-4	TRBD2	CASSLLAGENIQYF	TGTGCCAGCAGTTTGCTAGCGGGGGAAAACATTCAGTACTTC
NA	TRBV2	12	TRBJ2-7	NA	CASNLDQNEQYF	TGTGCCAGCAACTTAGACCAGAACGAGCAGTACTTC
NA	TRBV19	16	TRBJ1-4	NA	CASSIGGDATNEKLFF	TGTGCCAGTAGTATAGGCGGGGATGCAACTAATGAAAAACTGTTTTTT
many	TRBV28	18	TRBJ1-5	TRBD1	CASSALDRGRYSNQPQHF	TGTGCCAGCAGCGCCCTGGACAGGGGACGTTATAGCAATCAGCCCCAGCATTTT
NA	TRBV6-5	15	TRBJ1-1	TRBD1	CASTGTGSMNTEAFF	TGTGCCAGCACTGGGACAGGAAGCATGAACACTGAAGCTTTCTTT
NA	TRBV19	16	TRBJ2-1	TRBD1	CASSPSGTGVLNEQFF	TGTGCCAGTAGTCCCTCCGGGACAGGGGTGTTGAATGAGCAGTTCTTC
NA	TRBV7-3	17	TRBJ2-7	NA	CASSFSLNRLVRNEQYF	TGTGCCAGCAGCTTCTCTCTGAACCGACTAGTCCGCAACGAGCAGTACTTC
NA	TRBV7-3	14	TRBJ1-6	TRBD1	CASSKGGGGSPLHF	TGTGCCAGCAGCAAAGGTGGAGGGGGCTCACCCCTCCACTTT
once	TRBV6-5	14	TRBJ1-1	NA	CASSYSGRGTEAFF	TGTGCCAGCAGTTACTCAGGACGGGGCACTGAAGCTTTCTTT
NA	TRBV6-2/TRBV6-3	14	TRBJ2-4	TRBD2	CASSAGGTANIQYF	TGTGCCAGCAGTGCGGGGGGGACAGCAAACATTCAGTACTTC
few	TRBV12-5	19	TRBJ2-2	TRBD1	CASGFFVYVVTGVTGELFF	TGTGCTAGTGGTTTCTTTGTTTATGTGGTGACAGGGGTAACCGGGGAGCTGTTTTTT
NA	TRBV18	15	TRBJ1-1	TRBD1	CASSPWTGADTEAFF	TGTGCCAGCTCACCCTGGACAGGGGCGGACACTGAAGCTTTCTTT
NA	TRBV7-9	14	TRBJ1-3	NA	CASSPRRSGNTIYF	TGTGCCAGCAGTCCCAGGAGGTCTGGAAACACCATATATTTT
NA	TRBV5-1	14	TRBJ2-7	TRBD2	CASTQTSGAYEQYF	TGCGCCAGCACCCAGACTAGCGGAGCCTACGAGCAGTACTTC
NA	TRBV29-1	14	TRBJ2-1	TRBD2	CSADGLAGGYEQFF	TGCAGCGCCGACGGACTAGCGGGAGGGTATGAGCAGTTCTTC
NA	TRBV6-5	15	TRBJ2-1	NA	CASSLGPSRWNEQFF	TGTGCCAGCAGTTTGGGTCCTAGCAGGTGGAATGAGCAGTTCTTC
NA	TRBV30	17	TRBJ2-6	NA	CAWSVLGGPSGANVLTF	TGTGCCTGGAGTGTACTTGGGGGGCCCTCTGGGGCCAACGTCCTGACTTTC
NA	TRBV28	15	TRBJ1-2	NA	CASSPRPQLNYGYTF	TGTGCCAGCAGTCCCCGACCCCAGCTAAACTATGGCTACACCTTC
NA	TRBV11-2	14	TRBJ2-7	NA	CASSPSWAVNEQYF	TGTGCCAGCAGCCCCAGCTGGGCAGTGAACGAGCAGTACTTC
NA	TRBV28	15	TRBJ1-2	TRBD1	CASSPLGQGGAGYTF	TGTGCCAGCAGTCCCCTGGGACAGGGGGGGGCAGGCTACACCTTC
NA	TRBV4-1	17	TRBJ1-2	TRBD1	CASSQDPARDRVYGYTF	TGCGCCAGCAGCCAAGATCCTGCCCGGGACAGAGTATATGGCTACACCTTC
once	TRBV18	15	TRBJ1-1	NA	CASSPSGPKNTEAFF	TGTGCCAGCTCACCCTCCGGACCGAAGAACACTGAAGCTTTCTTT
NA	TRBV2	15	TRBJ2-4	TRBD1	CASAWDRGTGNIQYF	TGTGCCAGCGCCTGGGACAGGGGGACGGGAAACATTCAGTACTTC